Below, 5 T cell receptor beta chains from the same sample are listed, as sequenced in a study of monozygotic twins with inflammatory bowel disease. TCRdb reanalyzed the 5' RACE reads, giving one entry per CDR3 protein sequence and no DNA. The sample table sets out approximately 100,000 distinct CDR3 sequences. The sequencing input was blood. Receptors were obtained from a human donor with ulcerative colitis or Crohn's disease, or a healthy co-twin of an affected twin (not recorded which).

V usage is TRBV5-1 and J usage is TRBJ2-3; as DNA is missing, the TRBD1 call by TCRdb cannot be tested. Germline lookup yields CDR1 SGHRS and CDR2 YFSETQ. The CDR3 extends over 15 amino acids. The CDR3 is CASGLGTGSTDTQYF.

The chain recombines TRBV20-1 with TRBJ2-5; the D call of TRBD2 rests on TCRdb alone, since no DNA is present to check it. Per germline, CDR1 DFQATT and CDR2 SNEGSKA (reference sequence). The CDR3 runs 17 residues. This chain's CDR3 is CSARDLGAGVRKETQYF.

The chain uses TRBV6-5 and TRBJ2-7; the TCRdb D gene call, TRBD1, has no DNA to confirm it. Germline values: CDR1 MNHEY, CDR2 SVGAGI. The CDR3 consists of 12 residues. The CDR3 loop is CASRDRVGEQYF.

The chain recombines TRBV12-3 or TRBV12-4 with TRBJ2-1; TCRdb's assignment of TRBD1 cannot be checked, as there is no DNA. The CDR3 is 14 residues long. The CDR3: CASSLATGVDEQFF.

The gene calls are TRBV12-3 or TRBV12-4 and TRBJ2-3; TCRdb's D call of TRBD1 is untestable without DNA. The CDR3 has 16 residues. CDR3 sequence: CASSFGGTTSTDTQYF.